The 29 T cell receptor beta chains presented below share a single source sample, sequenced in a study of cytomegalovirus exposure and HLA in healthy donors. Libraries were prepared by immunoSEQ multiplex PCR; TCRdb keeps only in-frame clonotypes and omits some of them. The repertoire has 100,000 to 150,000 clones, about 88% of them found once; the top ten carry roughly 1.2%. Sequencing was carried out using PBMCs. These receptors were taken from a woman under 30 in good health and CMV-seronegative.

This chain uses TRBV19 with TRBJ1-1; D is ambiguous. This CDR3 is built from 13 residues. The germline V gene has CDR1 LNHDA and CDR2 SQIVND (reference sequence). Trimming stripped 9 bases from V and 1 base from J, with 12 bases between. The CDR3 DNA is TGTGCCAGCTCCCAGAAAACGAACACTGAAGCTTTCTTT. Translating gives CASSQKTNTEAFF.

This clone was counted only a few times. This chain links TRBV6-1 with TRBJ1-2; D is perhaps TRBD1 (6 bases). This CDR3 has 13 amino acids. Trimming took 7 bases from V and 5 from J, leaving 14 bases between them. CDR1 is MNHNS, CDR2 SASEGT, per germline. CDR3 sequence: CASISTGRYGYTF. The CDR3 DNA is TGTGCCAGCATCTCGACAGGCCGATATGGCTACACCTTC.

This clone showed up just once. This chain connects TRBV7-9 to TRBJ1-1, with 8 nucleotides matching TRBD1. CDR1 and CDR2 from the germline V gene are SEHNR and FQNEAQ (reference sequence). CDR3 length: 14 residues. The J segment lost 3 bases and the V segment lost 4 bases, leaving 4 bases of the junction unmatched. The CDR3 protein is CASSSRTGYTEAFF. DNA for the CDR3: TGTGCCAGCAGCTCCAGGACAGGGTACACTGAAGCTTTCTTT.

The chain recombines TRBV5-6 with TRBJ2-7; 10 bases align to TRBD1. V was clipped by 0 bases and J by 0 bases; unmatched bases: 3. Germline lookup yields CDR1 SGHDT and CDR2 YYEEEE. The CDR3 is made up of 16 amino acids. The CDR3 loop is CASSLGGTGVSYEQYF. The CDR3 region has the DNA TGTGCCAGCAGCTTGGGCGGGACAGGGGTCTCCTACGAGCAGTACTTC.

This clone came up a few times. This chain connects TRBV27 to TRBJ1-5; D unclear. CDR1 MNHEY and CDR2 SMNVEV come from the germline V gene (reference sequence). The V and J ends lost 6 bases and 2 bases respectively, with 11 bases between them. The CDR3 has 14 amino acids. This CDR3 is CASSLREGNQPQHF. The CDR3 DNA reads as TGTGCCAGCAGCCTACGGGAGGGCAATCAGCCCCAGCATTTT.

In its sample, this clone was seen once. The rearrangement uses TRBV12-5 and TRBJ2-3; possibly TRBD2 for D (6 bases). The V end lost 2 bases, the J end lost 7 bases, and 16 bases lay between the germline ends. This CDR3 region has 15 residues. CDR1 is LGHNT, CDR2 FRNRAP, per germline. CDR3 DNA sequence: TGTGCTAGTGGTTTGCCCGCAGCGGGCGGGCATACGCAGTATTTT. Its protein is CASGLPAAGGHTQYF.

The chain employs TRBV2 and TRBJ1-6, with D tentatively TRBD1 (5 bases). V was pared by 4 bases and J by 6 bases, with 13 bases between. The CDR3 runs to 15 residues. Germline CDR1 and CDR2: SNHLY and FYNNEI. The CDR3, as DNA: TGTGCCAGCAGTGGTGATGGGGCGATTAATTCACCCCTCCACTTT. It yields the protein CASSGDGAINSPLHF.

This clone was found once. This chain joins TRBV6-1 and TRBJ2-1; D uncertain. V was clipped by 3 bases and J by 3 bases, with 12 bases between them. Germline V gene data show CDR1 as MNHNS and CDR2 as SASEGT. The length of the CDR3 is 15 residues. The CDR3 DNA sequence: TGTGCCAGCAGTGAGGAATACAGTTACTACAATGAGCAGTTCTTC. This gives the protein CASSEEYSYYNEQFF.

In its sample, this clone was seen a few times. The chain uses TRBV6-5 and TRBJ1-6; 10 nucleotides line up with TRBD1. This CDR3 region has 12 residues. The trim removed 5 bases at V and 14 bases at J, leaving 3 bases unmatched. Germline loops: CDR1 MNHEY, CDR2 SVGAGI. CDR3 residues: CASSGDRGSLHF. The CDR3 region has the DNA TGTGCCAGCAGTGGGGACAGGGGATCCCTCCACTTT.

The chain recombines TRBV5-1 with TRBJ2-7, with a possible D match to TRBD1 (6 bases). This CDR3 is built from 13 residues. Trimming removed 3 bases at V and 3 bases at J, with 10 bases between. Germline CDR1 reads SGHRS; CDR2 reads YFSETQ. CDR3 DNA: TGCGCCAGCAGCTCCGGGACACTCTACGAGCAGTACTTC. Its protein product is CASSSGTLYEQYF.

The chain carries TRBV5-1 and TRBJ1-4; D remains unclear. The CDR3 is 14 amino acids. Trimming took 2 bases from V and 8 from J, leaving 13 bases between them. Per the germline V gene, CDR1 is SGHRS and CDR2 is YFSETQ. As DNA, the CDR3 is TGCGCCAGCAGCTTCGTAGGATCGGGGGAAAAACTGTTTTTT. Amino acid sequence: CASSFVGSGEKLFF.

This chain links TRBV5-1 with TRBJ2-2, with D possibly TRBD1 on 6 matching bases. The CDR3 totals 18 residues. The germline V gene encodes CDR1 SGHRS and CDR2 YFSETQ. V gave up 3 bases and J gave up 3 bases, with 21 bases separating them. The CDR3 nucleotides read TGCGCCAGCAGCTGGGAGTTCGGAGCAGGGGTGTACACCGGGGAGCTGTTTTTT. Amino acid sequence: CASSWEFGAGVYTGELFF.

CDR3 in amino acids: CASKGQGNTEAFF. CDR3 DNA: TGTGCCAGCAAAGGACAGGGGAACACTGAAGCTTTCTTT. This chain connects TRBV2 to TRBJ1-1, with 8 nucleotides matching TRBD1. Germline CDR1 is SNHLY and CDR2 is FYNNEI. The V segment lost 7 bases and the J segment 1 base; nucleotides outside the gene matches: 2. The CDR3 extends over 13 amino acids.

The chain combines TRBV6-5 with TRBJ1-6, with a tentative D call TRBD1 (6 bases). V dropped 5 bases and J dropped 11 bases, with 16 bases sitting between them. The CDR3 loop spans 14 amino acids. Per germline, CDR1 MNHEY and CDR2 SVGAGI. The CDR3 DNA reads TGTGCCAGCAGTAAACAGGGAGCCCCGGCACCCCTCCACTTT. Amino acid sequence: CASSKQGAPAPLHF.

This clone was detected only once. Within the sample, other DNA sequences also encode this same CDR3. The V and J genes are TRBV5-4 and TRBJ2-3; the match to TRBD2 covers 11 bases. This CDR3 region has 16 residues. Trimming removed 3 bases from V and 4 bases from J; junction bases left unmatched: 7. Germline-derived CDR1 and CDR2 are SGHNT and YYREEE (reference sequence). Here the CDR3 DNA reads TGTGCCAGCAGCTCAACTAGCGGGGGACGTGCAGATACGCAGTATTTT. Protein product: CASSSTSGGRADTQYF.

This clone was recorded only once. The V gene is TRBV10-3, the J gene TRBJ2-1; perhaps TRBD1 as D (5 bases). This CDR3 comprises 14 residues. Germline V CDR1 and CDR2: ENHRY, SYGVKD. The V end lost 4 bases, the J end lost 9 bases, and 16 bases lay between the germline ends. The chain's CDR3 is CAISAREAPGEQFF. CDR3 nucleotide sequence: TGTGCCATCAGTGCCAGGGAAGCCCCCGGTGAGCAGTTCTTC.

V and J are TRBV19 and TRBJ1-5, with 8 bases fitting TRBD1. Germline CDR1 reads LNHDA; CDR2 reads SQIVND (reference sequence). Trimming removed 4 bases from V and 3 bases from J; junction bases left unmatched: 8. CDR3 size: 16 residues. In DNA, the CDR3 is TGTGCCAGTAGTAGACAGGGGATCCCAAACAATCAGCCCCAGCATTTT. Encoded protein: CASSRQGIPNNQPQHF.

This chain joins TRBV6-5 and TRBJ1-5; D is undetermined. The V end lost 6 bases, the J end lost 6 bases, and 18 bases lay between the germline ends. This CDR3 region has 15 residues. Germline V gene data show CDR1 as MNHEY and CDR2 as SVGAGI. The CDR3 DNA reads TGTGCCAGCAGGACCCGCAGCGGAGAAGGTCAGCCCCAGCATTTT. Translating gives CASRTRSGEGQPQHF.

V and J are TRBV6-1 and TRBJ2-5, with D uncertain. V gave up 7 bases and J gave up 5 bases, with 14 bases separating them. CDR1 and CDR2 from the germline V gene are MNHNS and SASEGT. CDR3 length equals 13 residues. CDR3 sequence (DNA): TGTGCCAGCACCTCTACTTCCTCGGAGACCCAGTACTTC. Its protein is CASTSTSSETQYF.

The chain links TRBV6-1 to TRBJ1-5; D not certain. Trimming took off 7 bases at V and 6 bases at J, with 10 bases between the two ends. There are 12 residues in the CDR3. Germline CDR1 is MNHNS and CDR2 is SASEGT. The CDR3, as DNA: TGTGCCAGCATGGACTCACGTCAGCCCCAGCATTTT. The encoded protein is CASMDSRQPQHF.

The V gene is TRBV18, the J gene TRBJ2-2; weak D call: TRBD1 (6 bases). Trimming pared 3 bases from V and 6 bases from J, leaving 14 bases between. The CDR3 runs 15 residues. Per the germline V gene, CDR1 is KGHSH and CDR2 is LQKENI. Written as DNA, the CDR3 is TGTGCCAGCTCACCCCGACAGGATGGGGCCGGGGAGCTGTTTTTT. This encodes CASSPRQDGAGELFF.

In this sample, this clone turned up a few times. The CDR3 sequence: CASSSYMVGGSGYTF. The CDR3 nucleotides read TGTGCCAGCAGCTCCTACATGGTGGGAGGGAGCGGCTACACCTTC. This sequence joins TRBV7-2 and TRBJ1-2; D gene unclear. Looked up from germline, CDR1 is SGHTA and CDR2 is FQGNSA. Trimming took off 4 bases at V and 8 bases at J, with 20 bases between the two ends. CDR3 length equals 15 residues.

The genes are TRBV29-1 and TRBJ2-5; D call uncertain. In germline, CDR1 is SQVTM, CDR2 ANQGSEA. V was clipped by 2 bases and J by 0 bases, with 7 bases between them. The CDR3 consists of 13 residues. For the CDR3, the DNA is TGCAGCGTTGAACCAGGTAACCAAGAGACCCAGTACTTC. Encoded protein: CSVEPGNQETQYF.

J is TRBJ2-2 and V is TRBV5-6; weak D call: TRBD2 (5 bases). Germline assignment: CDR1 SGHDT and CDR2 YYEEEE. V was shortened by 7 bases and J by 7 bases, with 8 bases between the two germline ends. This CDR3 has 11 residues. The DNA of the CDR3 is TGTGCCAGCGAGAGGGACGGGGAGCTGTTTTTT. Protein: CASERDGELFF.

The chain joins TRBV7-3 to TRBJ2-2; D might be TRBD1 (5 bases). The germline V gene encodes CDR1 SGHTA and CDR2 FQGTGA. The CDR3 is made up of 14 amino acids. V was shortened by 5 bases and J by 1 base, with 8 bases between the two germline ends. The chain's CDR3 is CASSAQVNTGELFF. The CDR3 coding sequence is TGTGCCAGCAGCGCACAGGTGAACACCGGGGAGCTGTTTTTT.

In DNA, the CDR3 is TGTGCCAGCAGTTTAAGGCCCAGGGGCCAGCCCCAGCATTTT. It specifies CASSLRPRGQPQHF. The chain joins TRBV27 to TRBJ1-5; maybe TRBD1 (6 bases). CDR1 and CDR2 from the germline V gene are MNHEY and SMNVEV (reference sequence). Trimming cost V 2 bases and J 7 bases, with 12 bases left between them. CDR3 size: 14 residues.

The gene calls are TRBV13 and TRBJ2-7, with TRBD1 matching over 7 bases. Per the germline V gene, CDR1 is PRHDT and CDR2 is FYEKMQ (reference sequence). The ends lost 5 bases at V and 2 bases at J; junction bases unmatched: 12. CDR3 length: 16 amino acids. The CDR3: CASSPEGAWAPYEQYF. DNA of the CDR3: TGTGCCAGCAGCCCTGAGGGGGCCTGGGCCCCCTACGAGCAGTACTTC.

J is TRBJ2-7 and V is TRBV27; no clear D. The CDR3 spans 13 residues. Trimming removed 2 bases at V and 4 bases at J, with 9 bases between. CDR1 MNHEY and CDR2 SMNVEV come from the germline V gene (reference sequence). CDR3 nucleotides: TGTGCCAGCAGTTTAACAGAAGATTACGAGCAGTACTTC. This codes for CASSLTEDYEQYF.

This rearrangement joins TRBV6-1 to TRBJ2-3, with D possibly matching TRBD2 (5 bases). The CDR3 is 15 residues long. V shed 8 bases and J shed 2 bases, with 17 bases lying between them. Germline V CDR1 and CDR2: MNHNS, SASEGT. CDR3 in amino acids: CASWIGESYTDTQYF. CDR3 DNA sequence: TGTGCCAGCTGGATCGGGGAATCCTACACAGATACGCAGTATTTT.